This T cell receptor (beta chain) was captured by sequencing in a study of T and B cells in COVID-19 patients. At the level of the study: The recovered cohort's median age was about 31 years, versus approximately 73 years in active infection. Study-level results: In COVID-19 patients, T cell receptor beta variable and joining gene use was reportedly strongly skewed. No sequencing was yet done of CD4+, regulatory or CD8+ subsets, or of SARS-CoV-2-responsive or tetramer+ sorted cells.

From germline, CDR1 is DFQATT and CDR2 SNEGSKA (reference sequence). The V gene lost 3 bases and the J gene lost 3 bases, with 12 bases spanning the gap. This CDR3 comprises 14 residues. TRB was amplified from about 250-500 ng of blood genomic DNA. TRB rearrangements were amplified by multiplex PCR with BIOMED2 TRB-A/B primers. Via MiXCR, TCRdb re-called the multiplex PCR reads, giving one row per CDR3 protein. This table has about 13,000 distinct CDR3 sequences, less than 30% appearing once. Turning to this clonotype: Antigen specificity is unknown.

This TCR was recovered from a human donor who had recovered from COVID-19. Sequencing was performed on blood. This chain connects TRBV20-1 to TRBJ1-5; the D is unclear. This chain's CDR3 is CSASIPGTNQPQHF. CDR3 sequence (DNA): TGCAGTGCTAGCATCCCTGGCACCAATCAGCCCCAGCATTTT.